Listed below are T cell receptor beta chains from one sample, sequenced in a study of blood T cell repertoires in COVID-19. Clones were read by immunoSEQ multiplex PCR, and TCRdb kept only the in-frame ones, dropping some. Of 100,000 to 150,000 clones listed, 75% to 90% are singletons. Sequenced: peripheral blood. The receptor set was obtained from a woman over 75 with COVID-19, enrolled during active disease. Both conserved end residues are part of each CDR3. The order of the fields is J gene, clone size, D gene, V gene, CDR3 protein, CDR3 DNA. The D gene is left open where the match is weak. Rows give clone size only sometimes, using once, few, many, or a class for an expanded clone.

TRBJ2-1 | - | - | TRBV28 | CASRNLSPPEQFF | TGTGCCAGCAGGAATCTATCCCCGCCCGAGCAGTTCTTC
TRBJ2-7 | - | - | TRBV7-2 | CASSLALGQGYEQYF | TGTGCCAGCAGCTTAGCCCTAGGGCAGGGATACGAGCAGTACTTC
TRBJ2-1 | - | - | TRBV5-4 | CASSLGGIAYNEQFF | TGTGCCAGCAGCTTGGGCGGGATAGCCTACAATGAGCAGTTCTTC
TRBJ1-2 | few | TRBD1 | TRBV5-4 | CASSPDRGIYGYTF | TGTGCCAGCAGCCCGGACAGGGGAATCTATGGCTACACCTTC
TRBJ1-2 | once | - | TRBV7-9 | CASSFSGSSGYTF | TGTGCCAGCAGCTTTTCGGGGTCATCCGGCTACACCTTC
TRBJ2-7 | - | - | TRBV10-3 | CAISESFAGHEQYF | TGTGCCATCAGTGAGTCGTTTGCGGGACACGAGCAGTACTTC
TRBJ2-3 | few | TRBD2 | TRBV2 | CASREGFTDTQYF | TGTGCCAGCCGGGAGGGGTTTACAGATACGCAGTATTTT
TRBJ2-7 | - | - | TRBV19 | CATPGGKGGAYYEQYF | TGTGCCACCCCCGGGGGCAAGGGGGGGGCTTACTACGAGCAGTACTTC
TRBJ2-7 | - | - | TRBV28 | CASNGPPLLYEQYF | TGTGCCAGCAACGGCCCCCCACTACTCTACGAGCAGTACTTC
TRBJ1-2 | - | - | TRBV7-9 | CASTTTGPLNYGYTF | TGTGCCAGCACCACGACAGGTCCACTGAACTATGGCTACACCTTC
TRBJ1-5 | - | - | TRBV5-4 | CASSQYGTTGQPQHF | TGTGCCAGCAGCCAATACGGGACGACAGGTCAGCCCCAGCATTTT
TRBJ1-1 | - | TRBD1 | TRBV19 | CASSRQGGNTEAFF | TGTGCCAGTAGTAGACAGGGGGGGAACACTGAAGCTTTCTTT
TRBJ2-3 | - | - | TRBV4-1 | CASSQDGSGGTTDTQYF | TGCGCCAGCAGCCAAGATGGATCAGGAGGGACCACAGATACGCAGTATTTT
TRBJ2-7 | - | - | TRBV4-2 | CASSQDSGTYEQYF | TGTGCCAGCAGCCAAGATAGCGGTACCTACGAGCAGTACTTC
TRBJ2-5 | - | - | TRBV18 | CASSLDTKETQYF | TGTGCCAGCTCACTGGACACAAAAGAGACCCAGTACTTC
TRBJ2-7 | once | TRBD1 | TRBV12-3/TRBV12-4 | CASTRTGVYEQYF | TGTGCCAGCACCCGGACAGGGGTCTACGAGCAGTACTTC
TRBJ1-2 | - | - | TRBV19 | CASSMGQLYGYTF | TGTGCCAGTAGTATGGGGCAGCTATATGGCTACACCTTC
TRBJ1-5 | - | - | TRBV5-8 | CASNRVSNQPQHF | TGTGCCAGCAACAGGGTCAGCAATCAGCCCCAGCATTTT
TRBJ1-5 | - | TRBD1 | TRBV4-3 | CASSPEGPGQGVEPQHF | TGCGCCAGCAGCCCAGAGGGGCCCGGACAGGGGGTGGAGCCCCAGCATTTT
TRBJ2-1 | - | - | TRBV6-4 | CASSSQLKGGHSYNEQFF | TGTGCCAGCAGCTCACAGTTAAAGGGGGGGCACTCCTACAATGAGCAGTTCTTC
TRBJ2-1 | - | - | TRBV3-1/TRBV3-2 | CASSRAEPYNEQFF | TGTGCCAGCAGCCGGGCAGAGCCATACAATGAGCAGTTCTTC
TRBJ2-6 | - | - | TRBV5-8 | CASSPARWASGANVLTF | TGTGCCAGCAGCCCAGCACGCTGGGCCTCTGGGGCCAACGTCCTGACTTTC
TRBJ2-2 | - | - | TRBV7-3 | CASSPAAGGWGVTGELFF | TGTGCCAGCAGCCCAGCGGCTGGTGGCTGGGGGGTCACCGGGGAGCTGTTTTTT
TRBJ2-5 | - | - | TRBV7-2 | CASSPPKTGKQTQYF | TGTGCCAGCAGCCCTCCTAAAACAGGGAAGCAAACCCAGTACTTC
TRBJ2-3 | once | TRBD2 | TRBV19 | CASRKRELSTDTQYF | TGTGCCAGTAGGAAGCGGGAGTTGAGCACAGATACGCAGTATTTT
TRBJ2-2 | - | - | TRBV5-4 | CASTVGTYTGELFF | TGTGCCAGCACCGTAGGGACATACACCGGGGAGCTGTTTTTT
TRBJ1-2 | - | TRBD1 | TRBV7-8 | CASSLKPGQVTDGYTF | TGTGCCAGCAGCCTCAAACCGGGACAGGTAACGGACGGCTACACCTTC
TRBJ2-2 | - | TRBD2 | TRBV24-1 | CATSDFLGTSQTGELFF | TGTGCCACCAGTGATTTTCTCGGGACTAGCCAGACCGGGGAGCTGTTTTTT
TRBJ2-1 | - | TRBD2 | TRBV15 | CATSREVAGREQFF | TGTGCCACCAGCAGAGAAGTAGCGGGAAGGGAGCAGTTCTTC
TRBJ1-6 | - | TRBD1 | TRBV9 | CASSARTGNNSPLHF | TGTGCCAGCAGCGCGCGGACAGGGAATAATTCACCCCTCCACTTT
TRBJ2-7 | - | TRBD1 | TRBV7-2 | CASSLAHRGGNEQYF | TGTGCCAGCAGCTTAGCGCACAGGGGTGGGAACGAGCAGTACTTC
TRBJ2-5 | - | - | TRBV18 | CASSPINQETQYF | TGTGCCAGCTCACCAATCAATCAAGAGACCCAGTACTTC
TRBJ2-1 | - | TRBD2 | TRBV6-4 | CASSWTVGTSGVIEQFF | TGTGCCAGCAGTTGGACTGTTGGGACTAGCGGTGTTATAGAGCAGTTCTTC
TRBJ1-6 | - | TRBD1 | TRBV3-1/TRBV3-2 | CASSHRQGADNSPLHF | TGTGCCAGCAGCCATCGACAGGGGGCGGATAATTCACCCCTCCACTTT
TRBJ2-2 | - | TRBD2 | TRBV18 | CASSPTAGGRNTGELFF | TGTGCCAGCTCACCAACCGCGGGAGGGCGTAACACCGGGGAGCTGTTTTTT
TRBJ1-1 | - | - | TRBV12-5 | CASGLRPDDSSFF | TGTGCTAGTGGTTTGAGACCGGACGACAGCTCTTTCTTT
TRBJ2-1 | many | TRBD2 | TRBV6-1 | CASSELAGGYNEQFF | TGTGCCAGCAGTGAACTAGCGGGAGGGTACAATGAGCAGTTCTTC
TRBJ2-1 | - | TRBD2 | TRBV4-3 | CASSQIGRGTPNEQFF | TGCGCCAGCAGCCAAATAGGGAGGGGAACCCCCAATGAGCAGTTCTTC
TRBJ2-7 | - | - | TRBV7-2 | CASSLGGRQAKQYF | TGTGCCAGCAGCTTAGGGGGGAGACAGGCCAAGCAGTACTTC
TRBJ1-2 | - | - | TRBV19 | CASSILGANYGYTF | TGTGCCAGTAGTATCCTAGGGGCTAACTATGGCTACACCTTC
TRBJ2-5 | few | TRBD1 | TRBV7-3 | CASSLVVGKRQGIVRQETQYF | TGTGCCAGCAGCTTAGTGGTAGGCAAAAGACAGGGTATAGTGCGGCAAGAGACCCAGTACTTC